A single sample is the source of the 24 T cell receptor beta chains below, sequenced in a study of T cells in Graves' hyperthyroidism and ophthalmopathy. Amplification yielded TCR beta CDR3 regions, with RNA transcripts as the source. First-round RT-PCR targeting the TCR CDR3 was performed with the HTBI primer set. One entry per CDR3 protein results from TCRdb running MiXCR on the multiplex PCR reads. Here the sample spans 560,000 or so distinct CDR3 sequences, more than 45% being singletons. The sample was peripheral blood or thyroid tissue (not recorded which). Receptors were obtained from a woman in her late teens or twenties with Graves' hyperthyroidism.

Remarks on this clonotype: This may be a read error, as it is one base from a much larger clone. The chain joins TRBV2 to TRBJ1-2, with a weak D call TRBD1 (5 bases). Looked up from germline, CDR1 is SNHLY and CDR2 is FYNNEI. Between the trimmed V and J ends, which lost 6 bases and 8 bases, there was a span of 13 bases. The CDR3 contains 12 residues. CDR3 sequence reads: CASSEAGYGYTF. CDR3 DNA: TGTGCCAGCAGCGAGGCAGGGTACGGCTACACCTTC.

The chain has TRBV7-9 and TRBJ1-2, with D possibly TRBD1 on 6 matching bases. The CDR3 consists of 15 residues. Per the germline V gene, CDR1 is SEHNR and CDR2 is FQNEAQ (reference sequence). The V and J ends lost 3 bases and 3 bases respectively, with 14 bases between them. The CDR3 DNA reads TGTGCCAGCAGCTTTCCAGGGGAAAAGGACTATGGCTACACCTTC. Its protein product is CASSFPGEKDYGYTF.

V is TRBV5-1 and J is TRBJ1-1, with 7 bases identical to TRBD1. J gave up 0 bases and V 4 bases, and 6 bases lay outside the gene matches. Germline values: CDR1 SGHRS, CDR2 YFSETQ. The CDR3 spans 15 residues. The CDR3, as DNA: TGCGCCAGCAGCCAAGGACAGGTCATGAACACTGAAGCTTTCTTT. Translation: CASSQGQVMNTEAFF.

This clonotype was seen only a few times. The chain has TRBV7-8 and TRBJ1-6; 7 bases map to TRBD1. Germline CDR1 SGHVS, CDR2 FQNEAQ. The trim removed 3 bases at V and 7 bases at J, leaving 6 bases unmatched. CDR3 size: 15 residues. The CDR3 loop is CASSLEGAANSPLHF. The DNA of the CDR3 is TGTGCCAGCAGCTTGGAGGGGGCCGCCAATTCACCCCTCCACTTT. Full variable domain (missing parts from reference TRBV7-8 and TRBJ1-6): GAGVSQSPRYKVAKRGQDVALRCDPISGHVSLFWYQQALGQGPEFLTYFQNEAQLDKSGLPSDRFFAERPEGSVSTLKIQRTQQEDSAVYLCASSLEGAANSPLHFGNGTRLTVT.

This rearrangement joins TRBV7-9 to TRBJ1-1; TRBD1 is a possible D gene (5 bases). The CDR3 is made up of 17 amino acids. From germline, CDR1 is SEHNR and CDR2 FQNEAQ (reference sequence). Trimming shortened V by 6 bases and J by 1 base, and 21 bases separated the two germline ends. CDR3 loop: CASSYGGLEGRNTEAFF. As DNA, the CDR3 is TGTGCCAGCAGTTACGGGGGTTTGGAGGGCAGGAACACTGAAGCTTTCTTT.

As DNA, the CDR3 is TGTGCCACCAGCATCCGCGGGAGCCAAGAGACCCAGTACTTC. Amino acid sequence: CATSIRGSQETQYF. J is TRBJ2-5 and V is TRBV15; TRBD2 matches at 7 bases. V shed 4 bases and J 1 base; nucleotides not matched to a gene: 3. CDR1 and CDR2 from the germline V gene are LNHNV and YYDKDF (reference sequence). This CDR3 is 14 amino acids long.

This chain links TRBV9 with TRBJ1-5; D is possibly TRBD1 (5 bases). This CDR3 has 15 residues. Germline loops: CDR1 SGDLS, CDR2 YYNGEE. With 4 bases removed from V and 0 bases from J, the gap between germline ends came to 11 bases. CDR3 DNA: TGTGCCAGCAGCCGGGACGGAACTAGCAATCAGCCCCAGCATTTT. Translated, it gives CASSRDGTSNQPQHF.

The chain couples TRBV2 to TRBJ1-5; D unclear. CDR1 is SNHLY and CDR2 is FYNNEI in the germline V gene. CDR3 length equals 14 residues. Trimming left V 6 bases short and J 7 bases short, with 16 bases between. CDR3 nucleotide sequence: TGTGCCAGCAGCCTATCTCGGGTAAGGCAGCCCCAGCATTTT. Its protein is CASSLSRVRQPQHF.

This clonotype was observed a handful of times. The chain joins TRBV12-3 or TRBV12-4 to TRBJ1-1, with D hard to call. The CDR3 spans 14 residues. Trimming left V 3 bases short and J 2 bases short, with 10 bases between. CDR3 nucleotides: TGTGCCAGCAGTTTTTTCGGGAAAAACACTGAAGCTTTCTTT. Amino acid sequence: CASSFFGKNTEAFF.

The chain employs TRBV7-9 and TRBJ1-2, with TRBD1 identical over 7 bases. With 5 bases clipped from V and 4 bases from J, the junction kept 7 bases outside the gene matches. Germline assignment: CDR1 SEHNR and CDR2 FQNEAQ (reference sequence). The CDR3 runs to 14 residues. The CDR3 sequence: CASSQEGQSYGYTF. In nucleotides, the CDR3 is TGTGCCAGCAGCCAAGAGGGACAGTCCTATGGCTACACCTTC.

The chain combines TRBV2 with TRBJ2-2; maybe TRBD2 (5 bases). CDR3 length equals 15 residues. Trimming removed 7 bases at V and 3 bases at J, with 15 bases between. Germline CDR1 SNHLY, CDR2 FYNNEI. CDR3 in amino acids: CASTPGWAHTGELFF. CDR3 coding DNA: TGTGCCAGCACCCCGGGGTGGGCCCACACCGGGGAGCTGTTTTTT.

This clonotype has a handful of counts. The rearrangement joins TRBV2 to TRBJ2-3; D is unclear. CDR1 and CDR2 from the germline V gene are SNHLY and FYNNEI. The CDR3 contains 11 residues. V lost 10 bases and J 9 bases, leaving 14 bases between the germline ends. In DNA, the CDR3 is TGTGCCACAAGACAAGAAAGAACGCAGTATTTT. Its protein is CATRQERTQYF.

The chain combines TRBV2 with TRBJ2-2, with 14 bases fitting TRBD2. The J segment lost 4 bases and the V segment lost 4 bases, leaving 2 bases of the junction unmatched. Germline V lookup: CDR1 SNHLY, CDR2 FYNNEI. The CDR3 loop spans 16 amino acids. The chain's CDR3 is CASSGGLAGVTGELFF. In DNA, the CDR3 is TGTGCCAGCAGTGGGGGACTAGCGGGAGTCACCGGGGAGCTGTTTTTT.

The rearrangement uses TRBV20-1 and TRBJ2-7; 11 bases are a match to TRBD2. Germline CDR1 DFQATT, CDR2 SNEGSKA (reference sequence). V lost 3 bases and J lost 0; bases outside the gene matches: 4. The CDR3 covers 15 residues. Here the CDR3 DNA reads TGCAGTGCTAGGACTAGCGGGATAAGCTCCTACGAGCAGTACTTC. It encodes CSARTSGISSYEQYF.

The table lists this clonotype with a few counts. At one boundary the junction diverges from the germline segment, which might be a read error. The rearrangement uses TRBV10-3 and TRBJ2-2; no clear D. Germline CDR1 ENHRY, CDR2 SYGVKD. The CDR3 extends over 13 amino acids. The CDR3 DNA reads TGTGCCAGCAGTACCCTTGGGACCGGGGAGCTGTTTTTT. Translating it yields CASSTLGTGELFF.

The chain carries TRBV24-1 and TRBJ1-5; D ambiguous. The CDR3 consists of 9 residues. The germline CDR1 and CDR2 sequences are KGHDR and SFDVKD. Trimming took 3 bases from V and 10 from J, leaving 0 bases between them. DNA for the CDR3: TGTGCCACCAGTGATCCCCAGCATTTT. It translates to CATSDPQHF.

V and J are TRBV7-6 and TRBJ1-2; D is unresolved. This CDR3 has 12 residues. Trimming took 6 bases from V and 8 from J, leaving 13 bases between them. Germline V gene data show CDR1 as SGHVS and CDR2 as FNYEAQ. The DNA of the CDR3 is TGTGCCAGCAGGGGCGCGGCGGGCGGCTACACCTTC. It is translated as CASRGAAGGYTF.

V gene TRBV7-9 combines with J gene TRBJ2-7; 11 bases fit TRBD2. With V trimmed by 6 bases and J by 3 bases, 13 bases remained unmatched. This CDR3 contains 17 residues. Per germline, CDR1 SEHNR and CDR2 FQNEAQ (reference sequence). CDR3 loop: CASRPISGRGIFYEQYF. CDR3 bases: TGTGCCAGCAGACCTATTAGCGGGAGGGGGATCTTCTACGAGCAGTACTTC.

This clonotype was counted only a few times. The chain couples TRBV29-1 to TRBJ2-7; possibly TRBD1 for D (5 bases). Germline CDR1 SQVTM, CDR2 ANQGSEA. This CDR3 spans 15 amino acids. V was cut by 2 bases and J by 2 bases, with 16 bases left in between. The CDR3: CSVELGDRGAYEQYF. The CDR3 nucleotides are TGCAGCGTTGAATTAGGAGATAGGGGTGCCTACGAGCAGTACTTC.

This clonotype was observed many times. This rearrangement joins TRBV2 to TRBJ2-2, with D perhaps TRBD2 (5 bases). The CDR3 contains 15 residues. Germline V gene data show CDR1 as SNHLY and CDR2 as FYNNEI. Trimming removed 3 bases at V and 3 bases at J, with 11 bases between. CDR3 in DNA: TGTGCCAGCAGTGATGACCGGCGGGACACCGGGGAGCTGTTTTTT. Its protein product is CASSDDRRDTGELFF.

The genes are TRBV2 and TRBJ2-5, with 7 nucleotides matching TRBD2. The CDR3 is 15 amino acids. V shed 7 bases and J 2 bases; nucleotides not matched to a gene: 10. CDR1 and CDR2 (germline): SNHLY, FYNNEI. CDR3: CASNSPGLSQETQYF. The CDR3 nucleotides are TGTGCCAGCAATTCACCGGGACTATCTCAAGAGACCCAGTACTTC.

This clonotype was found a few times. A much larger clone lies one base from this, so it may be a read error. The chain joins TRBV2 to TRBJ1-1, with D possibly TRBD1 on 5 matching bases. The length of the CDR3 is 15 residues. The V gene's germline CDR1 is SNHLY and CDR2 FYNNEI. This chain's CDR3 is CASSGLRGANTKAFF. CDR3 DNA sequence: TGTGCCAGCAGTGGTCTAAGGGGCGCGAACACTAAAGCTTTCTTT. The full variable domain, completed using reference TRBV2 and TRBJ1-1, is EPEVTQTPSHQVTQMGQEVILRCVPISNHLYFYWYRQILGQKVEFLVSFYNNEISEKSEIFDDQFSVERPDGSNFTLKIRSTKLEDSAMYFCASSGLRGANTKAFFGQGTRLTVV.

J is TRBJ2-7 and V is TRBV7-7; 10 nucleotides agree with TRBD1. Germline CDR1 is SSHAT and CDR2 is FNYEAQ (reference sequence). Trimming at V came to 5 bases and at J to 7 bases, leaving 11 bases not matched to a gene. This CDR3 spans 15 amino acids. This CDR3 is CASSPHPGQGYEQYF. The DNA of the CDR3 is TGTGCCAGCAGCCCGCATCCGGGACAGGGGTATGAGCAGTACTTC. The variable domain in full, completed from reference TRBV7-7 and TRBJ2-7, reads GAGVSQSPRYKVTKRGQDVTLRCDPISSHATLYWYQQALGQGPEFLTYFNYEAQPDKSGLPSDRFSAERPEGSISTLTIQRTEQRDSAMYRCASSPHPGQGYEQYFGPGTRLTVT.

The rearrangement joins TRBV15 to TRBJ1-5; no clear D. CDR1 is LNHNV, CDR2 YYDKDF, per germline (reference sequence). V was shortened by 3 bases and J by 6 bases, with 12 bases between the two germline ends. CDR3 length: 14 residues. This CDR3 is CATSSQDLAQPQHF. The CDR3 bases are TGTGCCACCAGCAGCCAAGATCTCGCTCAGCCCCAGCATTTT.